The entry that follows covers one T cell receptor (beta chain) sequence. This sample is part of a study of OX40 agonist ivuxolimab in advanced cancers. The assay was immunoSEQ multiplex PCR, and TCRdb's table has in-frame clones only and misses some. The sample records about 19,000 clones, 75% to 90% being singletons. The V gene end was trimmed by 4 bases and the J gene end by 1 base; junction bases not matched to a gene: 7. Germline CDR1 is MNHNY and CDR2 is SVGAGI (reference sequence). This CDR3 is built from 15 residues. V is TRBV6-6 and J is TRBJ2-7; TRBD2 aligns across 7 bases. Sequenced material: CD4+ or CD8+ T cells sorted from blood, taken in a trial of the OX40 agonist ivuxolimab. The sequence came from an adult with an advanced solid tumor such as melanoma, head and neck, liver or kidney cancer. CDR3 sequence: CASSSGGRGSYEQYF. CDR3 coding DNA: TGTGCCAGCAGTTCGGGGGGACGGGGGTCCTACGAGCAGTACTTC.